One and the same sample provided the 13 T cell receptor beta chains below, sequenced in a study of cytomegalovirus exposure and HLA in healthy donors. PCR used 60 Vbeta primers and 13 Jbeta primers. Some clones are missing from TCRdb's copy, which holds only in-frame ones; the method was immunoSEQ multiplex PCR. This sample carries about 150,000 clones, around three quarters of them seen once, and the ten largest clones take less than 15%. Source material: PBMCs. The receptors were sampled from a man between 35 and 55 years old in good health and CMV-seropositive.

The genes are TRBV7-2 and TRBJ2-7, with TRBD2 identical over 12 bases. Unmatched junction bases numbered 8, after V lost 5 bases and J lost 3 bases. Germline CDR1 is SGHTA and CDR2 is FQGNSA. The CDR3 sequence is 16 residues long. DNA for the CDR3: TGTGCCAGCAGCCCTTCCGGACTAGCGGGATACTACGAGCAGTACTTC. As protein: CASSPSGLAGYYEQYF. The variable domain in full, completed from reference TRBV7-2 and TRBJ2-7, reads GAGVSQSPSNKVTEKGKDVELRCDPISGHTALYWYRQSLGQGLEFLIYFQGNSAPDKSGLPSDRFSAERTGGSVSTLTIQRTQQEDSAVYLCASSPSGLAGYYEQYFGPGTRLTVT.

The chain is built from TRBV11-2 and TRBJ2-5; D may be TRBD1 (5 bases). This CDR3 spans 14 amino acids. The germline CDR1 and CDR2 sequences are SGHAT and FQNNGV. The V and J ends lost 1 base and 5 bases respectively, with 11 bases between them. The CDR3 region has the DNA TGTGCCAGCAGCTTAGCCGGGCAGGGTGAGACCCAGTACTTC. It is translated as CASSLAGQGETQYF.

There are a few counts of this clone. Here the CDR3 reads CASRAGVSYEQYF. CDR3 coding DNA: TGTGCCAGTAGGGCGGGGGTCTCCTACGAGCAGTACTTC. The V and J genes are TRBV19 and TRBJ2-7; 7 bases line up with TRBD2. This CDR3 has 13 amino acids. CDR1 and CDR2 from the germline V gene are LNHDA and SQIVND (reference sequence). V lost 6 bases to trimming and J lost 0 bases; unmatched junction nucleotides: 2.

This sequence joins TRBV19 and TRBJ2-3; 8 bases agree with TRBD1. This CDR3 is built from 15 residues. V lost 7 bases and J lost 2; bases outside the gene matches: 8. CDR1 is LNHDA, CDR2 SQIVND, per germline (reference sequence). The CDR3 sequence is CASTETGGSTDTQYF. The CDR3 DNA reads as TGTGCCAGTACCGAAACAGGGGGATCCACAGATACGCAGTATTTT.

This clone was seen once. CDR3: CSVMPGGGNIQYF. CDR3 DNA: TGCAGCGTTATGCCGGGTGGAGGAAACATTCAGTACTTC. The chain uses TRBV29-1 and TRBJ2-4, with a tentative D call TRBD2 (5 bases). Germline loops: CDR1 SQVTM, CDR2 ANQGSEA. The V gene lost 5 bases and the J gene lost 6 bases, with 14 bases spanning the gap. The CDR3 loop spans 13 amino acids.

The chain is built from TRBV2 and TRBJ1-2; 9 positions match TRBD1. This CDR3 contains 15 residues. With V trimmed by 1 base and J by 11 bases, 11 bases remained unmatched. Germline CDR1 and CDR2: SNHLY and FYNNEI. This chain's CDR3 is CASSEGLPGTGKYTF. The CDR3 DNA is TGTGCCAGCAGTGAAGGGCTACCTGGGACAGGGAAGTACACCTTC.

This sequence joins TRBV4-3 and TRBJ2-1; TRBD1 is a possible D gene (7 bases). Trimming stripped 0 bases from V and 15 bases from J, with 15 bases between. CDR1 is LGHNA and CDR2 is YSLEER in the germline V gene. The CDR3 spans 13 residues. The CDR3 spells CASSQDPTGRLFF. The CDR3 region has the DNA TGCGCCAGCAGCCAAGATCCGACAGGGAGGCTGTTCTTC.

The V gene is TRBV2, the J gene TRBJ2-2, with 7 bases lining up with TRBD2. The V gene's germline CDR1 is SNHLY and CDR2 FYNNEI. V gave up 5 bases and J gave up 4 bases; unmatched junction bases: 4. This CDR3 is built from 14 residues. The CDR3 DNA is TGTGCCAGCAGTCGTAGCGGGCCCACCGGGGAGCTGTTTTTT. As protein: CASSRSGPTGELFF.

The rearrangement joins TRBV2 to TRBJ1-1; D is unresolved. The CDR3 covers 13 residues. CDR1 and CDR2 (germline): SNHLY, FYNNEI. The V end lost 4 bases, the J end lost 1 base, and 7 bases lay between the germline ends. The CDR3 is CASSVVGNTEAFF. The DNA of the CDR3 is TGTGCCAGCAGTGTGGTCGGGAACACTGAAGCTTTCTTT. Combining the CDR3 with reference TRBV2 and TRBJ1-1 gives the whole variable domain EPEVTQTPSHQVTQMGQEVILRCVPISNHLYFYWYRQILGQKVEFLVSFYNNEISEKSEIFDDQFSVERPDGSNFTLKIRSTKLEDSAMYFCASSVVGNTEAFFGQGTRLTVV.

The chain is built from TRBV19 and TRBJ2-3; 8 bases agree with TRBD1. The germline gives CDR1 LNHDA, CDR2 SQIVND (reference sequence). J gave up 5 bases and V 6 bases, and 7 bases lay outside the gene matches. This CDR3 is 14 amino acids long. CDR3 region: CASRLQGALDTQYF. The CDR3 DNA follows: TGTGCCAGTAGACTTCAGGGGGCACTAGATACGCAGTATTTT.

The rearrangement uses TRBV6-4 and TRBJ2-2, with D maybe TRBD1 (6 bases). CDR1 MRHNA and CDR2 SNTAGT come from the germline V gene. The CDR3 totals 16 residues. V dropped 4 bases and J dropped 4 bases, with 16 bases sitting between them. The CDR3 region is CASSAPQGWRTGELFF. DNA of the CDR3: TGTGCCAGCAGTGCCCCGCAGGGGTGGCGCACCGGGGAGCTGTTTTTT.

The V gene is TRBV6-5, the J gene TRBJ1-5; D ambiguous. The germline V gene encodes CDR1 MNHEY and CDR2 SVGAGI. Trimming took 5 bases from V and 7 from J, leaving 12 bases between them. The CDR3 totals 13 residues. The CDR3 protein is CASSLGPGQPQHF. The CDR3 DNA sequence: TGTGCCAGCAGTCTCGGACCGGGGCAGCCCCAGCATTTT.

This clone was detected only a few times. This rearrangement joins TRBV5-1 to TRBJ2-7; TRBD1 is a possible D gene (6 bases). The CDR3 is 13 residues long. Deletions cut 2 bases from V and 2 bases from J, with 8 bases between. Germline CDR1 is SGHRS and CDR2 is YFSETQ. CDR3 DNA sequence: TGCGCCAGCAGCTTCCCAGGGGCCTACGAGCAGTACTTC. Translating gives CASSFPGAYEQYF.